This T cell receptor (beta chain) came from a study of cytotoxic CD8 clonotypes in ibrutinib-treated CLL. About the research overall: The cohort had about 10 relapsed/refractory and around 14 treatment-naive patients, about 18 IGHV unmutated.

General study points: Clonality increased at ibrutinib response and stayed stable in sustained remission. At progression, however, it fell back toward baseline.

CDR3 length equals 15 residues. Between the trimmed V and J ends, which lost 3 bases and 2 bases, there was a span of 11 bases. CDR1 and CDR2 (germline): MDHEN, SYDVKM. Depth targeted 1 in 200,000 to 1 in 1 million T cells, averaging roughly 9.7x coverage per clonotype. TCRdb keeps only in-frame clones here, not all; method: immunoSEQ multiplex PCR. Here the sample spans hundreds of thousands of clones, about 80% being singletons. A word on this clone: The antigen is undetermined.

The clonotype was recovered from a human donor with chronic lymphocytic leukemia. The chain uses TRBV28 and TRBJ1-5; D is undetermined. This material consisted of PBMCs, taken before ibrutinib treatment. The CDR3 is CASSFVGMGNQPQHF. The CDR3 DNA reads TGTGCCAGCAGTTTTGTGGGGATGGGCAATCAGCCCCAGCATTTT. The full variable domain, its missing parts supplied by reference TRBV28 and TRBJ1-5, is DVKVTQSSRYLVKRTGEKVFLECVQDMDHENMFWYRQDPGLGLRLIYFSYDVKMKEKGDIPEGYSVSREKKERFSLILESASTNQTSMYLCASSFVGMGNQPQHFGDGTRLSIL.